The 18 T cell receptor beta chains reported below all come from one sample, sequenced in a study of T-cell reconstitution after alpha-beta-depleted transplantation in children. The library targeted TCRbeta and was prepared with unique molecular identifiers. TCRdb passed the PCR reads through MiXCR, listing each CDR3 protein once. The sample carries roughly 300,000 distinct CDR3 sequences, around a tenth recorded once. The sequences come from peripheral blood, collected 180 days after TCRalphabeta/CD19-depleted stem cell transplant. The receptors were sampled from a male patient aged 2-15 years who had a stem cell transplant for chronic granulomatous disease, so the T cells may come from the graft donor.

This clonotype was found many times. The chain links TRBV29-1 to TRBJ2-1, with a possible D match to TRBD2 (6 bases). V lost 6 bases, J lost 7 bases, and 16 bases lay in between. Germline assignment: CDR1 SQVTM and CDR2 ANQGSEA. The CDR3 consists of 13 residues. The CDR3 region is CSVDTGVFNEQFF. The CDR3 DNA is TGCAGCGTAGACACGGGGGTTTTTAATGAGCAGTTCTTC.

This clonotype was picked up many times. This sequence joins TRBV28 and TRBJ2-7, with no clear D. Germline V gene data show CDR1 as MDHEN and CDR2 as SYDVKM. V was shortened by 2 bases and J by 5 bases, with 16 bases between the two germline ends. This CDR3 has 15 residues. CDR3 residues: CASSLETGFRHEQYF. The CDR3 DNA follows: TGTGCCAGCAGTTTAGAGACCGGGTTCCGTCACGAGCAGTACTTC.

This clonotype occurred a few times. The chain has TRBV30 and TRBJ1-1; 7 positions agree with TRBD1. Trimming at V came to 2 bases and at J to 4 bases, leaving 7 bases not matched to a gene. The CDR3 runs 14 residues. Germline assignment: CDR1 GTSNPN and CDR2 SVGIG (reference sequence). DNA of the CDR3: TGTGCCTGGAGTCGGGACAGTCTGCGCACTGAAGCTTTCTTT. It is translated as CAWSRDSLRTEAFF.

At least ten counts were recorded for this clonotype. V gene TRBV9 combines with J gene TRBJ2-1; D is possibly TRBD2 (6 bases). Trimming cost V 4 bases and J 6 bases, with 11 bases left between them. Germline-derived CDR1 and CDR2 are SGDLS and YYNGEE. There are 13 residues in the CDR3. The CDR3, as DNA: TGTGCCAGCAGCCCGGGAGTGGGCAATGAGCAGTTCTTC. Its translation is CASSPGVGNEQFF. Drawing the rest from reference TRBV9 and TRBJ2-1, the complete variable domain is DSGVTQTPKHLITATGQRVTLRCSPRSGDLSVYWYQQSLDQGLQFLIQYYNGEERAKGNILERFSAQQFPDLHSELNLSSLELGDSALYFCASSPGVGNEQFFGPGTRLTVL.

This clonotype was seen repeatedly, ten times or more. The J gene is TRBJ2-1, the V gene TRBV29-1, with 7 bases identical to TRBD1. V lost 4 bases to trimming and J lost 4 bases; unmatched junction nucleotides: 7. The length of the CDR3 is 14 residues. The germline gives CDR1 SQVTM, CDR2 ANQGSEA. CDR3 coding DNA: TGCAGCGTTGGAGATAGGGGGCCTTACAATGAGCAGTTCTTC. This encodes CSVGDRGPYNEQFF.

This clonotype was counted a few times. CDR3 bases: TGTGCCAGCAGCTTTCTCTCCGGGGGGGAGAGAGCCTACGAGCAGTACTTC. This codes for CASSFLSGGERAYEQYF. The chain recombines TRBV7-9 with TRBJ2-7, with TRBD2 matching 8 bases. Germline loops: CDR1 SEHNR, CDR2 FQNEAQ (reference sequence). Unmatched junction bases numbered 12, after V lost 3 bases and J lost 2 bases. CDR3 length: 17 amino acids.

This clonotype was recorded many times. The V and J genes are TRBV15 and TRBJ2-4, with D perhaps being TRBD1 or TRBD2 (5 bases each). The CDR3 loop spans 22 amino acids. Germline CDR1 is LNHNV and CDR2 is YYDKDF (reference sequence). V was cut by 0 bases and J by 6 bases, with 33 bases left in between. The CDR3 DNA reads TGTGCCACCAGCAGAGATGGTCCGGCCATCCGGGGCGGACCCTTGGGCGTAAACATTCAGTACTTC. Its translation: CATSRDGPAIRGGPLGVNIQYF.

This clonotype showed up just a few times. CDR3 DNA sequence: TGCAGTGCTAGAGATCTTCGTCGACAGGGGCTTAACAATGAGCAGTTCTTC. Its translation is CSARDLRRQGLNNEQFF. The J gene is TRBJ2-1, the V gene TRBV20-1; TRBD1 matches at 8 bases. J gave up 5 bases and V 0 bases, and 12 bases lay outside the gene matches. CDR3 length: 17 residues. Germline-derived CDR1 and CDR2 are DFQATT and SNEGSKA (reference sequence).

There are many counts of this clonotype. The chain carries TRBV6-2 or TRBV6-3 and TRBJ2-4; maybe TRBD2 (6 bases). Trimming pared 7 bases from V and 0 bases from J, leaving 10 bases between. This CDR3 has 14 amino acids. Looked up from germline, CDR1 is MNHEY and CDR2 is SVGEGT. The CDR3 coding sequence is TGTGCCAGCACAATGGGACTAGCCAAAAACATTCAGTACTTC. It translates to CASTMGLAKNIQYF.

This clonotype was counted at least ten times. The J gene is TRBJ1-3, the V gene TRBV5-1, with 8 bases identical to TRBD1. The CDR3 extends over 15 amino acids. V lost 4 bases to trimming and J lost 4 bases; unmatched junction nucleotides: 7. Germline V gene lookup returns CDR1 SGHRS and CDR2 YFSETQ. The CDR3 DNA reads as TGCGCCAGCAGCCCTCAGGGGGCTTCGGGAAACACCATATATTTT. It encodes CASSPQGASGNTIYF.

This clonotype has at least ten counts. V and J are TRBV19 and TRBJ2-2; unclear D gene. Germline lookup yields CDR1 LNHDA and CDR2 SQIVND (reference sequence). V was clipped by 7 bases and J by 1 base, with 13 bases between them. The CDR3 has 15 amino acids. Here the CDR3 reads CASIATFLNTGELFF. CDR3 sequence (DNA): TGTGCCAGTATCGCGACCTTTTTGAACACCGGGGAGCTGTTTTTT. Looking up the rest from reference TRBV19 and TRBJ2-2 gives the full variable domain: DGGITQSPKYLFRKEGQNVTLSCEQNLNHDAMYWYRQDPGQGLRLIYYSQIVNDFQKGDIAEGYSVSREKKESFPLTVTSAQKNPTAFYLCASIATFLNTGELFFGEGSRLTVL.

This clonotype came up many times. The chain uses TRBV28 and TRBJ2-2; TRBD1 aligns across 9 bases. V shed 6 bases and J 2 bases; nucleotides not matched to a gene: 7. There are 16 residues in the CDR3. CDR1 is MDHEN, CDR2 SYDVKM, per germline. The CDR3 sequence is CASRGTGQGNTGELFF. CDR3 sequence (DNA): TGTGCCAGCAGGGGGACGGGACAGGGAAACACCGGGGAGCTGTTTTTT.

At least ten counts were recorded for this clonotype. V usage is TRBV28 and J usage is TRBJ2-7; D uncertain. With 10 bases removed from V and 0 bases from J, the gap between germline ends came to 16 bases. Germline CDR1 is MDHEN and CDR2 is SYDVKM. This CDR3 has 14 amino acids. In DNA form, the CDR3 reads TGTGCCATCTCCAAAGTCACGAGCTCCTACGAGCAGTACTTC. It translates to CAISKVTSSYEQYF.

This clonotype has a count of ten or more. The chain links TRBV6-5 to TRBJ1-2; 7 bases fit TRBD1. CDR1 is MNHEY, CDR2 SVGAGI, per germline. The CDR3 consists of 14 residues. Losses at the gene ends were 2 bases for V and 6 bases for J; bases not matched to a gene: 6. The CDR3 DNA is TGTGCCAGCAGTTACCGGGAAGGGGGCGATGGCTACACCTTC. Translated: CASSYREGGDGYTF.

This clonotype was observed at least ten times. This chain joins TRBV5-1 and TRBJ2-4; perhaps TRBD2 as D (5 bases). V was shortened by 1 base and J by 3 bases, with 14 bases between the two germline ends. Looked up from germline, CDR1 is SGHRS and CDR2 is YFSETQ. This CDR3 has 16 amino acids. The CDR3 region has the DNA TGCGCCAGCAGCTTGTGGGTCGGGGATGGCAAAAACATTCAGTACTTC. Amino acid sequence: CASSLWVGDGKNIQYF.

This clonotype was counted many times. The CDR3 region is CASSGTGGRLVVEQFF. Written as DNA, the CDR3 is TGTGCCAGCAGTGGCACTGGCGGGAGGTTGGTTGTTGAGCAGTTCTTC. V gene TRBV6-1 combines with J gene TRBJ2-1, with 8 bases that match TRBD2. CDR1 MNHNS and CDR2 SASEGT come from the germline V gene. The CDR3 sequence is 16 residues long. V dropped 4 bases and J dropped 9; count of bases not matched to a gene: 14.

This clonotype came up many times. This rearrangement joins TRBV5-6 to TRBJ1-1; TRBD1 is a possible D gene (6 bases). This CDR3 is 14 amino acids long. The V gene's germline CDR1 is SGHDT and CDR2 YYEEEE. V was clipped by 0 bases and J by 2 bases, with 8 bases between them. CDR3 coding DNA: TGTGCCAGCAGCTTGGTGGGGACAAACACTGAAGCTTTCTTT. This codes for CASSLVGTNTEAFF.

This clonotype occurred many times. CDR3 residues: CASSLVGALNTGELFF. The CDR3 coding sequence is TGCGCCAGCAGCTTGGTGGGGGCCTTGAACACCGGGGAGCTGTTTTTT. The chain uses TRBV5-1 and TRBJ2-2; perhaps TRBD1 as D (6 bases). Trimming pared 0 bases from V and 1 base from J, leaving 10 bases between. Germline V lookup: CDR1 SGHRS, CDR2 YFSETQ. This CDR3 has 16 amino acids.